A single sample gave rise to the 31 T cell receptor beta chains below, sequenced in a study of shared clonotypes between healthy human individuals. As defined, naive CD8 cells were CD45RO-negative and positively selected for CCR7, with terminally differentiated effector memory CD45RA+ cells excluded. Sequencing was performed with immunoSEQ multiplex PCR; in TCRdb, only in-frame clones are kept and a portion is missing. Among roughly 1,800,000 clones, about 95% were seen once, and the ten largest hold 1% to 1.5%. Material: naive CD8+ T cells sorted from blood. These receptors all come from a man aged 18 to 29 in good health.

This clone showed up just a few times. The rearrangement uses TRBV4-1 and TRBJ1-1; D is undetermined. CDR3 size: 17 residues. Germline lookup yields CDR1 MGHRA and CDR2 YSYEKL. V was pared by 0 bases and J by 1 base, with 15 bases between. CDR3 loop: CASSQEGIIAPNTEAFF. In DNA, the CDR3 is TGCGCCAGCAGCCAAGAGGGCATCATAGCGCCGAACACTGAAGCTTTCTTT.

The chain joins TRBV29-1 to TRBJ2-7; D perhaps matches TRBD1 (6 bases). This CDR3 is 13 amino acids long. Germline CDR1 SQVTM, CDR2 ANQGSEA. V lost 4 bases and J 3 bases, leaving 13 bases between the germline ends. CDR3 DNA: TGCAGCGTTGTAACAGGGAGTCTCTACGAGCAGTACTTC. Translated: CSVVTGSLYEQYF.

The chain links TRBV19 to TRBJ1-5; D unclear. Germline V lookup: CDR1 LNHDA, CDR2 SQIVND (reference sequence). CDR3 length: 16 amino acids. The V gene lost 1 base and the J gene lost 4 bases, with 14 bases spanning the gap. The CDR3 sequence is CASSIVGPAGNQPQHF. In nucleotides, the CDR3 is TGTGCCAGTAGTATAGTAGGGCCCGCCGGTAATCAGCCCCAGCATTTT.

The chain is built from TRBV6-1 and TRBJ2-7; 7 bases map to TRBD2. Germline assignment: CDR1 MNHNS and CDR2 SASEGT. The CDR3 extends over 16 amino acids. Unmatched junction bases numbered 12, after V lost 3 bases and J lost 4 bases. The CDR3 spells CASSEGGWAGIYEQYF. CDR3 DNA sequence: TGTGCCAGCAGTGAGGGAGGGTGGGCAGGGATTTACGAGCAGTACTTC.

A word on this clone: Other DNA sequences in this sample translate to the same CDR3. The chain has TRBV5-1 and TRBJ2-7; a possible D gene is TRBD1 (6 bases). Per germline, CDR1 SGHRS and CDR2 YFSETQ. The CDR3 extends over 15 amino acids. V lost 0 bases, J lost 0 bases, and 10 bases lay in between. CDR3 DNA: TGCGCCAGCAGCTTGGCCCAGGGGCTCTCCTACGAGCAGTACTTC. Amino acids: CASSLAQGLSYEQYF. Using reference TRBV5-1 and TRBJ2-7 for the parts outside the CDR3, the full variable domain is KAGVTQTPRYLIKTRGQQVTLSCSPISGHRSVSWYQQTPGQGLQFLFEYFSETQRNKGNFPGRFSGRQFSNSRSEMNVSTLELGDSALYLCASSLAQGLSYEQYFGPGTRLTVT.

V and J are TRBV5-1 and TRBJ1-1; 7 bases fit TRBD1. The CDR3 totals 18 residues. V dropped 1 base and J dropped 1; count of bases not matched to a gene: 13. The germline V gene encodes CDR1 SGHRS and CDR2 YFSETQ. CDR3 nucleotide sequence: TGCGCCAGCAGCTTGTACTCCCAGGGGGTAATAGGGAACACTGAAGCTTTCTTT. Translating gives CASSLYSQGVIGNTEAFF.

This CDR3 is CASSTEVNNEQFF. The CDR3 coding sequence is TGTGCCAGCAGCACGGAGGTGAACAATGAGCAGTTCTTC. This chain joins TRBV5-6 and TRBJ2-1, with D perhaps TRBD2 (5 bases). The V end was cut by 4 bases, the J end by 5 bases, with 10 bases between. CDR1 and CDR2 (germline): SGHDT, YYEEEE. The CDR3 extends over 13 amino acids.

The chain recombines TRBV6-5 with TRBJ1-1, with no clear D. Germline values: CDR1 MNHEY, CDR2 SVGAGI. Trimming took off 2 bases at V and 1 base at J, with 8 bases between the two ends. The CDR3 length is 14 residues. CDR3 in amino acids: CASSYGLQNTEAFF. The CDR3 DNA sequence: TGTGCCAGCAGTTACGGCCTGCAGAACACTGAAGCTTTCTTT.

This clone has only one observation. The sample carries other DNA sequences with the same CDR3. CDR3 residues: CASSVGGSGYEQYF. The CDR3 DNA follows: TGTGCCAGCAGCGTAGGGGGTAGCGGCTACGAGCAGTACTTC. This chain links TRBV9 with TRBJ2-7; a weak D match, TRBD2 (6 bases). The germline gives CDR1 SGDLS, CDR2 YYNGEE. This CDR3 is built from 14 residues. V shed 0 bases and J shed 3 bases, with 10 bases lying between them.

Details on this clone: This specimen includes other DNA sequences encoding the same CDR3. The CDR3 protein is CASSQDTAYEQYF. The CDR3 DNA reads as TGCGCCAGCAGCCAAGACACAGCCTACGAGCAGTACTTC. The chain uses TRBV4-3 and TRBJ2-7; no reliable D call. Germline loops: CDR1 LGHNA, CDR2 YSLEER. Trimming shortened V by 0 bases and J by 2 bases, and 5 bases separated the two germline ends. The CDR3 is 13 amino acids.

The genes are TRBV11-2 and TRBJ2-7, with D perhaps assigned TRBD1 or TRBD2 (7 bases each). CDR3 size: 15 residues. Germline V CDR1 and CDR2: SGHAT, FQNNGV. Trimming took 5 bases from V and 0 from J, leaving 14 bases between them. The CDR3 region has the DNA TGTGCCAGCAGCCCAGGGGGGGAACCCTCCTACGAGCAGTACTTC. This gives the protein CASSPGGEPSYEQYF.

A remark on this clone: Additional DNA sequences in this sample encode the identical CDR3. The V gene is TRBV13, the J gene TRBJ2-7; D unclear. With 0 bases removed from V and 2 bases from J, the gap between germline ends came to 8 bases. Germline assignment: CDR1 PRHDT and CDR2 FYEKMQ (reference sequence). This CDR3 contains 14 residues. The CDR3 region is CASSLGSRTYEQYF. In nucleotides, the CDR3 is TGTGCCAGCAGCTTAGGTAGCCGGACCTACGAGCAGTACTTC.

The chain has TRBV5-4 and TRBJ2-7; either TRBD1 or TRBD2 may supply D (5 bases each). With 0 bases removed from V and 2 bases from J, the gap between germline ends came to 9 bases. CDR1 and CDR2 from the germline V gene are SGHNT and YYREEE (reference sequence). The CDR3 is 14 amino acids. CDR3 sequence: CASSLERGTYEQYF. The CDR3 nucleotides are TGTGCCAGCAGCTTGGAGAGGGGAACCTACGAGCAGTACTTC.

This chain links TRBV9 with TRBJ2-1; D may be TRBD1 (5 bases). V lost 9 bases, J lost 2 bases, and 18 bases lay in between. CDR3 length equals 15 residues. Looked up from germline, CDR1 is SGDLS and CDR2 is YYNGEE. The CDR3 here is CATTKVEGAYNEQFF. The CDR3 DNA follows: TGTGCCACCACCAAAGTTGAAGGGGCCTACAATGAGCAGTTCTTC.

The V call is TRBV9, the J call TRBJ2-3, with D hard to call. Germline lookup yields CDR1 SGDLS and CDR2 YYNGEE. The V and J ends lost 0 bases and 2 bases respectively, with 10 bases between them. This CDR3 region has 15 residues. CDR3: CASSVESSPTDTQYF. The CDR3 DNA sequence: TGTGCCAGCAGCGTAGAGTCTAGTCCCACAGATACGCAGTATTTT.

This chain connects TRBV6-5 to TRBJ2-1; 7 bases align to TRBD2. Germline V gene sequence: CDR1 MNHEY, CDR2 SVGAGI. The CDR3 length is 15 residues. J was trimmed by 5 bases and V by 0 bases; bases with no gene match: 4. The DNA of the CDR3 is TGTGCCAGCAGTTACTCGGCTAGCGGACACAATGAGCAGTTCTTC. Residues: CASSYSASGHNEQFF.

CDR3 region: CASSPPGFGNTEAFF. Written as DNA, the CDR3 is TGCGCCAGCAGCCCCCCAGGGTTTGGGAACACTGAAGCTTTCTTT. J is TRBJ1-1 and V is TRBV10-2, with TRBD1 as a possible D gene (5 bases). The V end lost 6 bases, the J end lost 1 base, and 15 bases lay between the germline ends. There are 15 residues in the CDR3. Germline loops: CDR1 WSHSY, CDR2 SAAADI.

The V call is TRBV7-9, the J call TRBJ2-3; 7 positions match TRBD1. V trimming: 0 bases; J trimming: 6 bases; junction bases outside the gene matches: 6. Germline loops: CDR1 SEHNR, CDR2 FQNEAQ (reference sequence). The CDR3 consists of 15 residues. In nucleotides, the CDR3 is TGTGCCAGCAGCTTAGCCAGGACAGGAGTGGATACGCAGTATTTT. Protein: CASSLARTGVDTQYF.

This chain connects TRBV13 to TRBJ2-5; D gene unclear. The CDR3 has 12 amino acids. Germline CDR1 is PRHDT and CDR2 is FYEKMQ (reference sequence). V lost 4 bases to trimming and J lost 0 bases, with 3 bases between them. CDR3 nucleotides: TGTGCCAGCAGCTCGTACCAAGAGACCCAGTACTTC. It is translated as CASSSYQETQYF.

The chain couples TRBV7-2 to TRBJ2-7; 13 nucleotides align to TRBD2. The CDR3 is 15 amino acids. V lost 5 bases, J lost 6 bases, and 7 bases stayed unmatched. Germline lookup yields CDR1 SGHTA and CDR2 FQGNSA. As DNA, the CDR3 is TGTGCCAGCAGCGTACTAGCGGGAGGGCTCGGCGAGCAGTACTTC. Residues: CASSVLAGGLGEQYF.

As for this clone: Other DNA sequences in the same sample also yield this CDR3. The chain carries TRBV7-9 and TRBJ2-7; D is unresolved. CDR1 SEHNR and CDR2 FQNEAQ come from the germline V gene (reference sequence). Between the trimmed V and J ends, which lost 2 bases and 4 bases, there was a span of 6 bases. The CDR3 sequence is 12 residues long. As DNA, the CDR3 is TGTGCCAGCAGCTTATCCCCATACGAGCAGTACTTC. Translation gives CASSLSPYEQYF.

The chain uses TRBV4-1 and TRBJ2-1, with TRBD2 identical over 8 bases. Germline CDR1 MGHRA, CDR2 YSYEKL. Trimming cost V 0 bases and J 2 bases; bases outside gene matches: 3. This CDR3 is built from 16 residues. The CDR3 nucleotides are TGCGCCAGCAGCCAAGAGCGTAGCGGGGCCTACAATGAGCAGTTCTTC. The encoded protein is CASSQERSGAYNEQFF.

As DNA, the CDR3 is TGTGCCAGTAGTCTACAGGGATCCGACGAGCCCCAGCATTTT. Translated, it gives CASSLQGSDEPQHF. The rearrangement uses TRBV19 and TRBJ1-5, with TRBD1 as a possible D gene (6 bases). Trimming shortened V by 5 bases and J by 8 bases, and 16 bases separated the two germline ends. Germline V lookup: CDR1 LNHDA, CDR2 SQIVND (reference sequence). This CDR3 has 14 residues.

This chain joins TRBV5-6 and TRBJ1-1, with D uncertain. Germline V gene data show CDR1 as SGHDT and CDR2 as YYEEEE. Trimming took off 1 base at V and 2 bases at J, with 6 bases between the two ends. The CDR3 covers 13 residues. CDR3 residues: CASSLTSNTEAFF. The CDR3 nucleotides are TGTGCCAGCAGCTTGACCTCTAACACTGAAGCTTTCTTT.

The CDR3 region is CASSQSGQELGYTF. The DNA of the CDR3 is TGCGCCAGCAGCCAATCCGGACAGGAGCTTGGCTACACCTTC. This chain uses TRBV4-1 with TRBJ1-2; 7 nucleotides match TRBD1. The CDR3 consists of 14 residues. Germline V lookup: CDR1 MGHRA, CDR2 YSYEKL. Germline trimming cut 2 bases from V and 7 bases from J; bases unmatched to any gene: 7.

The V gene is TRBV29-1, the J gene TRBJ2-5; TRBD2 matches 11 bases. The CDR3 has 14 amino acids. The germline V gene encodes CDR1 SQVTM and CDR2 ANQGSEA. V was clipped by 6 bases and J by 5 bases; unmatched bases: 8. DNA of the CDR3: TGCAGCGTCTTTAGCGGGAGGGCCGGTGAGACCCAGTACTTC. Protein: CSVFSGRAGETQYF.

The gene calls are TRBV5-8 and TRBJ2-7; TRBD2 is a possible D gene (5 bases). This CDR3 spans 13 amino acids. Germline V CDR1 and CDR2: SGHTS, YDEGEE. The V gene lost 2 bases and the J gene lost 3 bases, with 9 bases spanning the gap. The CDR3 coding sequence is TGTGCCAGCAGCTTCGGGGTGGACTACGAGCAGTACTTC. As protein: CASSFGVDYEQYF.

The CDR3 protein is CASSFGGGTNTEAFF. CDR3 nucleotides: TGTGCCAGCAGCTTCGGAGGTGGGACGAACACTGAAGCTTTCTTT. The chain couples TRBV13 to TRBJ1-1, with D perhaps matching TRBD1 (5 bases). The V end lost 3 bases, the J end lost 1 base, and 12 bases lay between the germline ends. CDR3 length: 15 amino acids. Germline V CDR1 and CDR2: PRHDT, FYEKMQ (reference sequence).

The chain uses TRBV4-1 and TRBJ2-1; 9 bases match TRBD2. From germline, CDR1 is MGHRA and CDR2 YSYEKL. V lost 4 bases to trimming and J lost 4 bases; unmatched junction nucleotides: 5. The CDR3 sequence is 15 residues long. CDR3 in amino acids: CASSPLLAGYNEQFF. DNA of the CDR3: TGCGCCAGCAGCCCCCTCCTAGCGGGGTACAATGAGCAGTTCTTC.

This chain connects TRBV6-5 to TRBJ2-7; perhaps TRBD2 as D (5 bases). From germline, CDR1 is MNHEY and CDR2 SVGAGI. V was cut by 2 bases and J by 5 bases, with 16 bases left in between. The CDR3 has 15 amino acids. The CDR3 DNA reads as TGTGCCAGCAGTTACGGCACGGGGTTGGGCGACGAGCAGTACTTC. The encoded protein is CASSYGTGLGDEQYF.

The count of this clone is one. V gene TRBV6-5 combines with J gene TRBJ1-1; 8 bases are shared with TRBD1. The CDR3 is 11 residues long. Germline V lookup: CDR1 MNHEY, CDR2 SVGAGI. V was clipped by 7 bases and J by 9 bases; unmatched bases: 4. Here the CDR3 reads CASIQGAQAFF. The CDR3, as DNA: TGTGCCAGCATCCAGGGGGCCCAAGCTTTCTTT.